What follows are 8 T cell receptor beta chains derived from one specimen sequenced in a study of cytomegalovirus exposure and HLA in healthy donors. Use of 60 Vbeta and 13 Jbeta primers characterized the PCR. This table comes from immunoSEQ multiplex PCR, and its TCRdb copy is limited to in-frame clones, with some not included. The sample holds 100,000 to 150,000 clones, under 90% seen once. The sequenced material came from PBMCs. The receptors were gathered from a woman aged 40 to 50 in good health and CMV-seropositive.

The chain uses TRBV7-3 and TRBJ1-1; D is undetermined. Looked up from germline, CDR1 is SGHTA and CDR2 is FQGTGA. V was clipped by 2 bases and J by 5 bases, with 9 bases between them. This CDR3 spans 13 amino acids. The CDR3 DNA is TGTGCCAGCAGCTTAGAGCGGCGGACTGAAGCTTTCTTT. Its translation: CASSLERRTEAFF.

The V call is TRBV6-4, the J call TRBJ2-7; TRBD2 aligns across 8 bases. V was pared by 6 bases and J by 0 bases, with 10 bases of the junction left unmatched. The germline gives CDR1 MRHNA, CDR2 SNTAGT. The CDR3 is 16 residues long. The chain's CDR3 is CASRQNLAGHSYEQYF. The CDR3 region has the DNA TGTGCCAGCAGACAAAACCTAGCGGGCCACTCCTACGAGCAGTACTTC.

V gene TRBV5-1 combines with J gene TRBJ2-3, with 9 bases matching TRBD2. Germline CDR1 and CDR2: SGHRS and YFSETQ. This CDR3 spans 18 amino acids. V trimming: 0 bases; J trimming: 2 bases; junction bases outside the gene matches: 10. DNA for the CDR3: TGCGCCAGCAGCTTGGCCAGCGGGAGGCTCCATAACACAGATACGCAGTATTTT. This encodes CASSLASGRLHNTDTQYF.

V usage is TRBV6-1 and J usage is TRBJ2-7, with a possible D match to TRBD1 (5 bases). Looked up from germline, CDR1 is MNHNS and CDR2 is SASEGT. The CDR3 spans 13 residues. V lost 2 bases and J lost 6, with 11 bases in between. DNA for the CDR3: TGTGCCAGCAGTGAACAGGGCATATTCGAGCAGTACTTC. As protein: CASSEQGIFEQYF.

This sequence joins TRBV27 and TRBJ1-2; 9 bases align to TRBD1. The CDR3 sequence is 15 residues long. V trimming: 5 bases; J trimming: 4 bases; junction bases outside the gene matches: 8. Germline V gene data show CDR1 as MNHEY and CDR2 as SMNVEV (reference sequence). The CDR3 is CASSHSDRGGYGYTF. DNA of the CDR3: TGTGCCAGCAGTCACTCAGACAGGGGGGGCTATGGCTACACCTTC.

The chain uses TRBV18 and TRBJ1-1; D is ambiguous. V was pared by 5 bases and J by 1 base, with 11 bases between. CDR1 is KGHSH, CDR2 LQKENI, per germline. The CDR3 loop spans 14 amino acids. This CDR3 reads CASSAFRANTEAFF. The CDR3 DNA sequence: TGTGCCAGCTCAGCCTTTAGAGCGAACACTGAAGCTTTCTTT.

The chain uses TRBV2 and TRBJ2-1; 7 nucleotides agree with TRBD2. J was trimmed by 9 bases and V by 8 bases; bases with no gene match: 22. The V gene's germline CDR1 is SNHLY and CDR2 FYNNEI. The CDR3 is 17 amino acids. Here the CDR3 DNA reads TGTGCCAGCGTTGGAAAGGCGGGAGTTTCCACAATCAGTGAGCAGTTCTTC. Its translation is CASVGKAGVSTISEQFF.

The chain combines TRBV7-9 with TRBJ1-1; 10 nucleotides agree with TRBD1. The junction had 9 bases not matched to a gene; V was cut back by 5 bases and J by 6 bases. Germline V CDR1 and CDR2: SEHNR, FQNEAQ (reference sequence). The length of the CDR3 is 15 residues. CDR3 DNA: TGTGCCAGCAGCGCTAAGCCCGGGACAGGGGCTGAAGCTTTCTTT. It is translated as CASSAKPGTGAEAFF.